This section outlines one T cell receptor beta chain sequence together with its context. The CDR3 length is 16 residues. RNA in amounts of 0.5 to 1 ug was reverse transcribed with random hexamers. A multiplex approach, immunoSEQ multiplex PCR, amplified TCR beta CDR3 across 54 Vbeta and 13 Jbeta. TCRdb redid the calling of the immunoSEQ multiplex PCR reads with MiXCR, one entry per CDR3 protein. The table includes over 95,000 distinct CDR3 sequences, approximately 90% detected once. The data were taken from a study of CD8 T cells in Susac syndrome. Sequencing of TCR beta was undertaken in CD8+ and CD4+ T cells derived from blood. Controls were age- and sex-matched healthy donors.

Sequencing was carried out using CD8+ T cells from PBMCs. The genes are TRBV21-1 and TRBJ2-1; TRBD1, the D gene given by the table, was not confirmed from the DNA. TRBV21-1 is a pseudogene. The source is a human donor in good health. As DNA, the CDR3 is TGTGCCAGCAGCTCAGGGGACAGGGGGGATCTCAGGGAGCAGTTCTTC. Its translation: CASSSGDRGDLREQFF.